The 6 T cell receptor beta chains listed next were all sequenced from one sample in a study of STAT3 mutations in large granular lymphocyte leukemia. Study conclusions and caveats: Every T-LGLL patient had at least one immunodominant TCRbeta clonotype.

Their recognized antigens are unknown. Sequenced by immunoSEQ multiplex PCR; TCRdb stores in-frame clones only, minus some. This sample carries 4,500 to 6,000 clones, roughly 94% of them seen once, and the ten largest clones take about 34%. Sequencing was done on a sample of peripheral blood mononuclear cells. These receptors came from a man in his 60s with T-cell large granular lymphocyte leukemia. Some clones in this sample may be carry-over from other donors' samples.

The genes are TRBV5-4 and TRBJ2-5; 9 bases align to TRBD2. Germline CDR1 and CDR2: SGHNT and YYREEE (reference sequence). Trimming at V came to 3 bases and at J to 1 base, leaving 1 base not matched to a gene. This CDR3 contains 14 residues. CDR3 bases: TGTGCCAGCAGCTATAGCGGGGGCCAAGAGACCCAGTACTTC. Amino acids: CASSYSGGQETQYF. Filled out from reference TRBV5-4 and TRBJ2-5, the complete variable domain reads ETGVTQSPTHLIKTRGQQVTLRCSSQSGHNTVSWYQQALGQGPQFIFQYYREEENGRGNFPPRFSGLQFPNYSSELNVNALELDDSALYLCASSYSGGQETQYFGPGTRLLVL.

This clone is a singleton in its sample. The rearrangement uses TRBV30 and TRBJ2-3, with 10 bases matching TRBD2. CDR1 GTSNPN and CDR2 SVGIG come from the germline V gene (reference sequence). This CDR3 comprises 15 residues. Trimming took 2 bases from V and 2 from J; bases not matched to a gene: 4. CDR3 in DNA: TGTGCCTGGAGTCGCGGACTAGCGGACACAGATACGCAGTATTTT. Protein: CAWSRGLADTDTQYF.

The chain carries TRBV6-5 and TRBJ2-7; TRBD1 agrees at 7 bases. Germline loops: CDR1 MNHEY, CDR2 SVGAGI. With 2 bases clipped from V and 3 bases from J, the junction kept 1 base outside the gene matches. The CDR3 consists of 13 residues. CDR3 in DNA: TGTGCCAGCAGTTACGCAGGGGGCTACGAGCAGTACTTC. Translating gives CASSYAGGYEQYF.

The V gene is TRBV28, the J gene TRBJ2-7, with D tentatively TRBD2 (6 bases). CDR1 is MDHEN and CDR2 is SYDVKM in the germline V gene. The V end lost 2 bases, the J end lost 8 bases, and 7 bases lay between the germline ends. The CDR3 loop spans 11 amino acids. The DNA of the CDR3 is TGTGCCAGCAGTTTAGGAGGGAAGCAGTACTTC. Amino acids: CASSLGGKQYF.

The chain has TRBV5-1 and TRBJ2-4; TRBD1 aligns across 9 bases. Germline CDR1 reads SGHRS; CDR2 reads YFSETQ. CDR3 length equals 14 residues. With 4 bases clipped from V and 9 bases from J, the junction kept 8 bases outside the gene matches. The CDR3: CASSVGQGSAIQYF. CDR3 DNA sequence: TGCGCCAGCAGCGTGGGACAGGGTTCGGCCATTCAGTACTTC.

The gene calls are TRBV7-9 and TRBJ2-7; 10 bases are a match to TRBD1. The germline gives CDR1 SEHNR, CDR2 FQNEAQ (reference sequence). V lost 3 bases to trimming and J lost 9 bases; unmatched junction nucleotides: 8. The CDR3 has 14 residues. The CDR3 here is CASSLRQGAMGQYF. CDR3 in DNA: TGTGCCAGCAGCTTGAGACAGGGGGCTATGGGGCAGTACTTC.